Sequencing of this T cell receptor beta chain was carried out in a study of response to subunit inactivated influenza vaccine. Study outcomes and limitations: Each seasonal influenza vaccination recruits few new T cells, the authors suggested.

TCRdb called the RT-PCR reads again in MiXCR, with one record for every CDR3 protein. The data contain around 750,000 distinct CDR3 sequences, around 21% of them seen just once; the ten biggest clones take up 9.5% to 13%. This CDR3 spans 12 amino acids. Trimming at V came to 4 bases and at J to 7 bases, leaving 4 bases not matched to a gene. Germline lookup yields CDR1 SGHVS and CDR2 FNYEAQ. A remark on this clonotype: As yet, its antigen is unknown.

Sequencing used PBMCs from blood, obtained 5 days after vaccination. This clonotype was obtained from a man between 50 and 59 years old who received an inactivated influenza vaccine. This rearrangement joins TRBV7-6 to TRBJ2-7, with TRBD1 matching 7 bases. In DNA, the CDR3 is TGTGCCAGCAGCTCCGGGACAGAAGAGCAGTACTTC. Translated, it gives CASSSGTEEQYF.